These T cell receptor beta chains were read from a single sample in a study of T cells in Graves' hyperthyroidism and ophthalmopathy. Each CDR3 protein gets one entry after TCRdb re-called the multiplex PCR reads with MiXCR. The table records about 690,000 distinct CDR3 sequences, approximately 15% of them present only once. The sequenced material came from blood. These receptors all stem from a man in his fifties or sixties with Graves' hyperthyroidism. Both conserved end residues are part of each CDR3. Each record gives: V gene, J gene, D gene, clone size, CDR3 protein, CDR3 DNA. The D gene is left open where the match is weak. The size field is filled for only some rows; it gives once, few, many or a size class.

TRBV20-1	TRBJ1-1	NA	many	CSARGNRANTEAFF	TGCAGTGCTAGAGGTAACAGGGCGAACACTGAAGCTTTCTTT
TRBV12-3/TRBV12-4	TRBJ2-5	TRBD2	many	CASKTGLAGVQETQYF	TGTGCCAGCAAAACCGGACTAGCGGGAGTCCAAGAGACCCAGTACTTC
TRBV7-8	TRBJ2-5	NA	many	CASSKHLAQQKETQYF	TGTGCCAGCAGCAAACATCTCGCACAGCAAAAAGAGACCCAGTACTTC
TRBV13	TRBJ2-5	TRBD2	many	CASSLWEGYQETQYF	TGTGCCAGCAGCTTATGGGAGGGATACCAAGAGACCCAGTACTTC
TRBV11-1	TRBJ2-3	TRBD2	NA	CASSSGLAGDPDTQYF	TGTGCCAGCAGCTCTGGACTAGCGGGAGATCCAGATACGCAGTATTTT
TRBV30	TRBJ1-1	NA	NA	CAWSPPPRNTEAFF	TGTGCCTGGAGTCCCCCCCCTAGGAACACTGAAGCTTTCTTT
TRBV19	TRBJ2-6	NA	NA	CASSIGPTKSRFGANVLTF	TGTGCCAGTAGTATCGGTCCCACAAAGAGTCGATTCGGGGCCAACGTCCTGACTTTC
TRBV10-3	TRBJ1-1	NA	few	CAISDSSPDSGAFF	TGTGCCATCAGTGACTCATCCCCTGACTCAGGAGCTTTCTTT
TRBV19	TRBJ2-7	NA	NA	CASSHTLGVGYEQYF	TGTGCCAGTAGTCACACCTTGGGAGTTGGCTACGAGCAGTACTTC
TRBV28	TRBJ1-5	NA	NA	CASRFEVIRGPQHF	TGTGCCAGCAGGTTTGAGGTTATAAGGGGTCCCCAGCATTTT
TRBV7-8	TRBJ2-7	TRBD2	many	CASSSRGRLAGISYEQYF	TGTGCCAGCAGCTCCCGTGGGAGACTAGCGGGAATTTCCTACGAGCAGTACTTC
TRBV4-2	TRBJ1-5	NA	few	CASSQDANQPQHF	TGTGCCAGCAGCCAAGACGCCAATCAGCCCCAGCATTTT
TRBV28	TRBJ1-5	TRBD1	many	CASSPPGQGPRQPQHF	TGTGCCAGCAGTCCTCCGGGACAGGGGCCTCGTCAGCCCCAGCATTTT
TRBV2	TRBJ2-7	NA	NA	CASSVVRGAYEQYF	TGTGCCAGCAGTGTAGTCAGGGGGGCCTACGAGCAGTACTTC
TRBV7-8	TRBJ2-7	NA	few	CASSLGSGVDEQYF	TGTGCCAGCAGCTTAGGTTCCGGAGTTGACGAGCAGTACTTC
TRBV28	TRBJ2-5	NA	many	CASSYPQGLTNHF	TGTGCCAGCAGCTATCCCCAGGGTCTCACTAACCACTTC
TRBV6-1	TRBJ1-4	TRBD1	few	CASKTGLANEKLFF	TGTGCCAGCAAGACAGGGTTGGCTAATGAAAAACTGTTTTTT
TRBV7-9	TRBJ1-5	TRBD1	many	CASSVQGNNQPQHF	TGTGCCAGCAGCGTACAGGGGAATAATCAGCCCCAGCATTTT
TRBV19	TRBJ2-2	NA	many	CASSPRRLGIGELFF	TGTGCCAGTAGTCCTCGTCGGCTAGGAATCGGGGAGCTGTTTTTT
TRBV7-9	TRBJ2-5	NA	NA	CASSSTIQEKTQYF	TGTGCCAGCAGCTCCACTATACAAGAGAAGACCCAGTACTTC
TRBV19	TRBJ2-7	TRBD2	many	CASTTSGRASSYEQYF	TGTGCCAGTACGACTAGCGGGAGGGCCAGCTCCTACGAGCAGTACTTC
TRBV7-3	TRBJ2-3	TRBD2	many	CASSLVRLAGGSDTQYF	TGTGCCAGCAGCTTAGTTCGGCTAGCGGGAGGGTCAGATACGCAGTATTTT
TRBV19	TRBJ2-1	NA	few	CASSNPGSFGNNEQFF	TGTGCCAGTAGTAACCCCGGGAGCTTCGGAAACAATGAGCAGTTCTTC
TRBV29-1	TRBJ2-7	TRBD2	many	CSVGAGTSVPKYEQYF	TGCAGCGTTGGTGCCGGGACTAGCGTTCCTAAATACGAGCAGTACTTC
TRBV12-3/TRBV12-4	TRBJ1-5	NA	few	CASSPHRVRQPQHF	TGTGCCAGCAGCCCCCACAGGGTCCGACAGCCCCAGCATTTT
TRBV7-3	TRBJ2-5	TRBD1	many	CASSRQGAKETQYF	TGTGCCAGCAGCCGACAGGGGGCGAAGGAGACCCAGTACTTC
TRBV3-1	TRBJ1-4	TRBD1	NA	CASSVQGQGNEKLFF	TGTGCCAGCAGCGTACAGGGACAGGGGAATGAAAAACTGTTTTTT
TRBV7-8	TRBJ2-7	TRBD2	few	CASSVGTSGTEQYF	TGTGCCAGCAGCGTTGGGACTAGCGGGACCGAGCAGTACTTC
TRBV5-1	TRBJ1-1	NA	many	CASSLGALGVNTEAFF	TGCGCCAGCAGCTTGGGAGCCCTGGGGGTGAACACTGAAGCTTTCTTT
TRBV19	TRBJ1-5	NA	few	CASSTQGLMNNQPQHF	TGTGCCAGTAGTACTCAGGGGTTGATGAACAATCAGCCCCAGCATTTT
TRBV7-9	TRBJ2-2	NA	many	CASRPTPELGGELFF	TGTGCCAGCAGACCGACACCAGAATTGGGCGGGGAGCTGTTTTTT
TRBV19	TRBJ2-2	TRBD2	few	CASSAQLAENTGELFF	TGTGCCAGTAGTGCGCAACTAGCGGAGAACACCGGGGAGCTGTTTTTT
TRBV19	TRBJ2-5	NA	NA	CASNAQETQYF	TGTGCCAGCAACGCCCAAGAGACCCAGTACTTC
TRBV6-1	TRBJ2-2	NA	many	CASRTMGHTGELFF	TGTGCCAGCAGGACGATGGGGCACACCGGGGAGCTGTTTTTT
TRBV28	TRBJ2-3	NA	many	CASSLGGISTDTQYF	TGTGCCAGCAGTTTAGGCGGAATTTCCACAGATACGCAGTATTTT
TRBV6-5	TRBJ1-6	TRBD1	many	CASSYSGQGSNSPLHF	TGTGCCAGCAGTTACTCGGGACAGGGGAGTAATTCACCCCTCCACTTT
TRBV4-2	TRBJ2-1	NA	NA	CASSRNPSGTSGPYNEQFF	TGTGCCAGCAGTAGGAACCCCTCCGGGACTTCGGGACCATACAATGAGCAGTTCTTC
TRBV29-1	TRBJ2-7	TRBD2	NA	CSALTSSGAYEQYF	TGCAGCGCCCTGACTTCCAGCGGGGCCTACGAGCAGTACTTC
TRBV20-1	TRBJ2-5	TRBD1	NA	CSASGTEETQSF	TGCAGTGCTAGCGGGACAGAAGAGACCCAGTCCTTC
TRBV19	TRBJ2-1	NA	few	CASSTKSRVWDFGNEQFF	NA
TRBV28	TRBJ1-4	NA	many	CASNRGGSVEKLFF	TGTGCCAGCAACCGGGGGGGGTCGGTGGAAAAACTGTTTTTT
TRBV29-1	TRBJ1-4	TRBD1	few	CSVAGTGDEKLFF	TGCAGCGTTGCCGGGACAGGGGATGAAAAACTGTTTTTT
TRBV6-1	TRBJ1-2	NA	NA	CASRRKGSTTAYGYTF	TGTGCCAGCAGACGAAAAGGGAGTACCACAGCGTATGGCTACACCTTC
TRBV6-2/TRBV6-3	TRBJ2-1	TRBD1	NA	CASTPGQPYNEQFF	TGTGCCAGCACTCCGGGACAGCCGTACAATGAGCAGTTCTTC
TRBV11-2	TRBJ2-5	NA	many	CASSLGHRRETQYF	TGTGCCAGCAGCTTGGGACATCGTCGGGAGACCCAGTACTTC
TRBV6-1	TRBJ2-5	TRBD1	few	CASRKSGQSQETQYF	TGTGCCAGCAGAAAATCGGGACAGAGCCAAGAGACCCAGTACTTC
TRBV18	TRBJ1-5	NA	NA	CASSPGGTTNQPQHF	TGTGCCAGCTCACCAGGGGGCACGACCAATCAGCCCCAGCATTTT
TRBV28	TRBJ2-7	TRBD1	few	CASSGQRLEEYF	TGTGCCAGTTCGGGACAGCGCCTGGAGGAGTACTTC
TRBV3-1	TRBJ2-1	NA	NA	CASKGAGDAQFF	TGTGCCAGCAAGGGGGCGGGAGATGCGCAGTTCTTC
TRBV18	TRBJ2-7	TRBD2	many	CASSLDLAAYEQYF	TGTGCCAGCTCCCTTGATCTAGCGGCCTACGAGCAGTACTTC
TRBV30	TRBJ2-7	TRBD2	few	CAWSVTSGSNEQYF	TGTGCCTGGAGTGTAACTAGCGGGAGTAACGAGCAGTACTTC
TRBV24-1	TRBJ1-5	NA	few	CATSESGRFNQPQHF	TGTGCCACCAGTGAATCCGGACGGTTTAATCAGCCCCAGCATTTT
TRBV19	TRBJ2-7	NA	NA	CASSTGLPTYEQYF	TGTGCCAGTAGTACTGGACTGCCGACCTACGAGCAGTACTTC